These 18 T cell receptor beta chains were all obtained from the same sample, sequenced in a study of blood T cell repertoires in COVID-19. Some clones are missing from TCRdb's copy, which holds only in-frame ones; the method was immunoSEQ multiplex PCR. The sample has around 300,000 clones; around 90% are singletons. The sample was peripheral blood. Receptors originate from a man in his fifties with acute or convalescent COVID-19.

The V gene is TRBV5-1, the J gene TRBJ2-7, with a possible D match to TRBD2 (6 bases). Germline V gives CDR1 SGHRS, CDR2 YFSETQ. Trimming left V 4 bases short and J 3 bases short, with 14 bases between. The CDR3 length is 14 residues. For the CDR3, the DNA is TGCGCCAGCAGCCCAGGTATTAGCGGCTACGAGCAGTACTTC. It encodes CASSPGISGYEQYF.

This chain joins TRBV30 and TRBJ2-3; TRBD2 agrees at 9 bases. The V gene's germline CDR1 is GTSNPN and CDR2 SVGIG (reference sequence). The V and J ends lost 3 bases and 3 bases, in that order; junction bases with no gene match: 7. The CDR3 contains 15 residues. CDR3 nucleotide sequence: TGTGCCTGGAGCAGCTTAAGCGGGGGGACAGATACGCAGTATTTT. Amino acids: CAWSSLSGGTDTQYF.

This rearrangement joins TRBV5-1 to TRBJ2-5, with a possible D match to TRBD2 (6 bases). V shed 5 bases and J shed 4 bases, with 18 bases lying between them. This CDR3 spans 15 amino acids. Germline-derived CDR1 and CDR2 are SGHRS and YFSETQ. The CDR3 region is CASRPGDLGRETQYF. The DNA for the CDR3 is TGCGCCAGCAGGCCGGGAGATCTTGGCCGAGAGACCCAGTACTTC.

The rearrangement joins TRBV4-1 to TRBJ2-3, with TRBD2 matching over 9 bases. CDR3 size: 15 residues. CDR1 is MGHRA and CDR2 is YSYEKL in the germline V gene. Germline trimming cut 1 base from V and 1 base from J; bases unmatched to any gene: 0. As DNA, the CDR3 is TGCGCCAGCAGCCAAGTAGCGGGAGGCACAGATACGCAGTATTTT. Amino acids: CASSQVAGGTDTQYF.

The rearrangement uses TRBV6-5 and TRBJ2-7, with D possibly matching TRBD1 (5 bases). V was trimmed by 6 bases and J by 5 bases, leaving 17 bases between them. CDR1 and CDR2 from the germline V gene are MNHEY and SVGAGI. The CDR3 extends over 14 amino acids. The CDR3 sequence: CASSRTQDNHEQYF. The CDR3 DNA reads TGTGCCAGCAGCCGCACACAGGATAACCACGAGCAGTACTTC.

The V gene is TRBV30, the J gene TRBJ1-2; 9 bases agree with TRBD1. With V trimmed by 0 bases and J by 0 bases, 11 bases remained unmatched. Germline V gene sequence: CDR1 GTSNPN, CDR2 SVGIG (reference sequence). This CDR3 is built from 18 residues. The CDR3 loop reads CAWSVPRTGVDANYGYTF. The CDR3, as DNA: TGTGCCTGGAGTGTACCCCGGACAGGGGTGGATGCTAACTATGGCTACACCTTC.

This chain links TRBV29-1 with TRBJ2-2; D uncertain. The germline gives CDR1 SQVTM, CDR2 ANQGSEA. The CDR3 has 12 amino acids. Between the trimmed V and J ends, which lost 3 bases and 5 bases, there was a span of 7 bases. The CDR3 bases are TGCAGCGTTGATCGAGAAACCGGGGAGCTGTTTTTT. This encodes CSVDRETGELFF.

Remarks on this clone: Germline is not matched at one junction end, which may reflect a read error. V usage is TRBV7-7 and J usage is TRBJ1-4, with 7 positions matching TRBD1. In germline, CDR1 is SSHAT, CDR2 FNYEAQ (reference sequence). This CDR3 has 14 residues. CDR3 DNA sequence: TGTGCTAGCAGCCACAGGGGTACTAATGAAAAACTGTTTTTT. This gives the protein CASSHRGTNEKLFF.

The chain couples TRBV19 to TRBJ2-1; no reliable D call. This CDR3 contains 12 residues. With 6 bases removed from V and 9 bases from J, the gap between germline ends came to 12 bases. From germline, CDR1 is LNHDA and CDR2 SQIVND (reference sequence). The CDR3 DNA follows: TGTGCCAGTAGATCTTCTAGTGGTGAGCAGTTCTTC. Translation: CASRSSSGEQFF. Looking up the rest from reference TRBV19 and TRBJ2-1 gives the full variable domain: DGGITQSPKYLFRKEGQNVTLSCEQNLNHDAMYWYRQDPGQGLRLIYYSQIVNDFQKGDIAEGYSVSREKKESFPLTVTSAQKNPTAFYLCASRSSSGEQFFGPGTRLTVL.

The genes are TRBV19 and TRBJ2-3; TRBD1 might be the D (5 bases). V was shortened by 5 bases and J by 2 bases, with 8 bases between the two germline ends. Germline CDR1 reads LNHDA; CDR2 reads SQIVND (reference sequence). This CDR3 region has 13 residues. In DNA, the CDR3 is TGTGCCAGTAGTGGCAGGGTCACAGATACGCAGTATTTT. Translation: CASSGRVTDTQYF.

This sequence joins TRBV19 and TRBJ2-5, with a possible D match to TRBD1 (6 bases). Germline V gives CDR1 LNHDA, CDR2 SQIVND (reference sequence). CDR3 size: 18 residues. V was shortened by 2 bases and J by 1 base, with 20 bases between the two germline ends. Here the CDR3 reads CASSIRSGHGTSQETQYF. The CDR3 DNA reads TGTGCCAGTAGTATAAGGTCGGGACACGGAACTAGCCAAGAGACCCAGTACTTC.

J is TRBJ2-7 and V is TRBV9; 7 positions match TRBD1. V gave up 4 bases and J gave up 6 bases; unmatched junction bases: 1. Looked up from germline, CDR1 is SGDLS and CDR2 is YYNGEE. The CDR3 covers 11 residues. Here the CDR3 reads CASSPGGEQYF. Here the CDR3 DNA reads TGTGCCAGCAGCCCAGGGGGCGAGCAGTACTTC.

The chain joins TRBV11-2 to TRBJ1-3; D is unclear. The CDR3 contains 17 residues. The V gene lost 5 bases and the J gene lost 0 bases, with 17 bases spanning the gap. Germline-derived CDR1 and CDR2 are SGHAT and FQNNGV. The CDR3, as DNA: TGTGCCAGCAGCCCATCATCCCTACTGTACTCTGGAAACACCATATATTTT. Amino acids: CASSPSSLLYSGNTIYF. Full variable domain (missing parts from reference TRBV11-2 and TRBJ1-3): EAGVAQSPRYKIIEKRQSVAFWCNPISGHATLYWYQQILGQGPKLLIQFQNNGVVDDSQLPKDRFSAERLKGVDSTLKIQPAKLEDSAVYLCASSPSSLLYSGNTIYFGEGSWLTVV.

The rearrangement links TRBV9 to TRBJ2-5; 7 positions agree with TRBD2. CDR1 is SGDLS and CDR2 is YYNGEE in the germline V gene. The V segment lost 0 bases and the J segment 0 bases; nucleotides outside the gene matches: 11. The CDR3 is 18 residues long. The CDR3 DNA follows: TGTGCCAGCAGCGTAGGTTTATTGGCTAGCGGTAACCAAGAGACCCAGTACTTC. Amino acid sequence: CASSVGLLASGNQETQYF.

This clone was counted a few times. The V and J genes are TRBV11-3 and TRBJ1-3, with TRBD1 as a possible D gene (5 bases). The CDR3 runs 17 residues. Germline V gives CDR1 SGHNT, CDR2 YENEEA. The germline V and J ends were trimmed by 1 base and 3 bases, with 16 bases remaining between them. This CDR3 is CASSLVSRVEGGNTIYF. CDR3 bases: TGTGCCAGCAGCTTAGTCTCCAGGGTAGAAGGTGGAAACACCATATATTTT.

The V and J genes are TRBV2 and TRBJ2-7, with a possible D match to TRBD2 (7 bases). The CDR3 covers 14 residues. CDR1 is SNHLY, CDR2 FYNNEI, per germline. V was pared by 6 bases and J by 5 bases, with 17 bases between. CDR3 bases: TGTGCCAGCAGCCCAACGTGGGGGGGCGACGAGCAGTACTTC. Encoded protein: CASSPTWGGDEQYF.

This clone was observed once. This chain uses TRBV2 with TRBJ2-5; tentatively, D is TRBD2 (6 bases). The CDR3 loop spans 13 amino acids. Between the trimmed V and J ends, which lost 2 bases and 4 bases, there was a span of 8 bases. Germline lookup yields CDR1 SNHLY and CDR2 FYNNEI. CDR3 coding DNA: TGTGCCAGCAGTGAACCCGGGGGAGAGACCCAGTACTTC. It encodes CASSEPGGETQYF. Complete variable domain (other parts from reference TRBV2 and TRBJ2-5): EPEVTQTPSHQVTQMGQEVILRCVPISNHLYFYWYRQILGQKVEFLVSFYNNEISEKSEIFDDQFSVERPDGSNFTLKIRSTKLEDSAMYFCASSEPGGETQYFGPGTRLLVL.

This clone occurred once. CDR3 loop: CASSLSLGQGAGGYTF. In DNA form, the CDR3 reads TGTGCCAGCAGTTTATCATTGGGACAGGGGGCGGGAGGCTACACCTTC. The chain has TRBV27 and TRBJ1-2; 12 bases fit TRBD1. The CDR3 length is 16 residues. V shed 0 bases and J 8 bases; nucleotides not matched to a gene: 7. Germline V gene sequence: CDR1 MNHEY, CDR2 SMNVEV (reference sequence).